This TCR beta chain was captured in a study of cytomegalovirus exposure and HLA in healthy donors (TCRdb year 2017). Regarding the study in general: According to a later analysis, the 120 or so validation repertoires were produced on the same platform as the roughly 720 repertoires of the first cohort. The aim of the study was to test whether cataloging public T cell receptors could identify signatures of past pathogen exposure. A separate validation cohort of 100 to 150 different subjects was used in addition to the approximately 700-subject first cohort. To predict cytomegalovirus infection status, the study combined high-throughput TCR immunosequencing, statistical association of individual TCRs with disease status, and machine learning. General conclusions and limits of the study: A few of the identified cytomegalovirus-associated TCR beta chains were confirmed in vitro to be specific for cytomegalovirus antigens. Of the cluster scores, roughly 95% were above 0 in a later analysis, which found that TCRs clustered in the first cohort also tended to co-occur in the 95 to 150 validation repertoires. A total of roughly 160 TCR beta chains were listed by the study as associated with cytomegalovirus. A later analysis had no HLA typing for the validation cohort, so co-occurrence there was scored across all 130 or so repertoires. The classifier was reported to diagnose cytomegalovirus status with high specificity and sensitivity in both the original and validation cohorts. Most TCR sequences were observed very rarely across donors, whereas some public TCRs were present in many individuals. The authors suggested that the approach could potentially be generalized to other disease states and immunological phenotypes.

The donors belonged to the validation cohort of around 110 subjects, which was separate from the 666-subject first cohort. The junction carries 10 bases between V and J, which are trimmed by 5 bases and 2 bases respectively. Reading from cysteine to phenylalanine, the CDR3 counts 13 amino acids. The retained sequence is limited to the CDR3, 39 bases, with the frame set at the first base. From a lookup of the germline V gene, CDR1 and CDR2 are SGHRS and YFSETQ. Library prep was done by the immunoSEQ multiplex PCR assay. In the source study's methods: A statistical classification framework was built to diagnose cytomegalovirus status from the catalog of TCR beta chain sequences. TCRdb provides this immuneACCESS table in a form limited to in-frame rearrangements. Some clones are lacking; in checked studies, under half of them reflect an unresolved V gene, and why the rest are absent is not known. That table is the source of V, J and clone size, and D and trimming were worked out from the DNA. For this sample there are about 73,000 clones; just under 95% appear just once. Approximately 3% of the sample belongs to the ten largest clones.

Concerning this clone itself: Its recognized antigen is unknown. Base qualities were left out, and no much larger clone turns up one base away.

The chain is assembled from TRBV5-1 and TRBJ1-1; there is no confident call for the D gene. Sequenced sample: PBMCs. The origin of this receptor is a young woman in good health and CMV-seropositive. CDR3 sequence: CASSPTLNTEAFF. The DNA sequence is TGCGCCAGCAGTCCTACTTTAAACACTGAAGCTTTCTTT.